Each of the 25 T cell receptor beta chains below was sequenced from the same sample in a study of CD8+CD57+ T cells in acquired aplastic anemia. Researchers used genomic DNA as the template to profile TCR beta VDJ and CDR3. Using its own MiXCR run on the reads, TCRdb lists one record per CDR3 protein. The sample lists 65,000 to 85,000 distinct CDR3 sequences, roughly half occurring once. The sequenced sample consisted of sorted CD4+, CD8+, or CD8+CD57+ T cells (not recorded which) from PBMCs. The receptors come from a human donor in good health, serving as a control.

This clonotype was picked up many times. The chain uses TRBV4-1 and TRBJ2-7; 12 bases line up with TRBD2. Germline CDR1 MGHRA, CDR2 YSYEKL. V was clipped by 5 bases and J by 4 bases; unmatched bases: 12. The CDR3 consists of 17 residues. CDR3 sequence: CASSDRGLAGKGYEQYF. The CDR3 DNA follows: TGCGCCAGCAGCGACCGCGGACTAGCGGGAAAGGGATACGAGCAGTACTTC.

This chain connects TRBV20-1 to TRBJ2-5, with TRBD1 as a possible D gene (6 bases). CDR1 and CDR2 (germline): DFQATT, SNEGSKA (reference sequence). V shed 0 bases and J shed 4 bases, with 15 bases lying between them. CDR3 length: 15 amino acids. CDR3 DNA sequence: TGCAGTGCTAGAGACGCCTTACAGGGAACAGAGACCCAGTACTTC. Its translation: CSARDALQGTETQYF.

This clonotype is judged medium-sized. The V gene is TRBV25-1, the J gene TRBJ1-5; 10 bases are shared with TRBD1. Losses at the gene ends were 6 bases for V and 6 bases for J; bases not matched to a gene: 20. CDR1 is MGHDK, CDR2 SYGVNS, per germline. The CDR3 spans 19 residues. The CDR3 DNA reads TGTGCCAGCAGATCCTGCTCCCCCCTGACAGGGGGCGCGGGTCAGCCCCAGCATTTT. It encodes CASRSCSPLTGGAGQPQHF.

This clonotype is medium-sized in the sample. For the CDR3, the DNA is TGTGCCAGCAGCGAGGGGACGGATGGCTACACCTTC. It specifies CASSEGTDGYTF. V is TRBV7-9 and J is TRBJ1-2; tentative D call: TRBD1 (5 bases). The germline V gene has CDR1 SEHNR and CDR2 FQNEAQ (reference sequence). Deletions cut 5 bases from V and 6 bases from J, with 10 bases between. CDR3 length: 12 residues.

In DNA, the CDR3 is TGTGCCAGCAGTGAATCCGCCGGGCAGTATCAGCCCCAGCATTTT. Its translation is CASSESAGQYQPQHF. V gene TRBV25-1 combines with J gene TRBJ1-5, with no clear D. V lost 1 base and J lost 5, with 12 bases in between. The CDR3 sequence is 15 residues long. The germline V gene encodes CDR1 MGHDK and CDR2 SYGVNS. Together with reference TRBV25-1 and TRBJ1-5, the CDR3 gives the full variable domain: EADIYQTPRYLVIGTGKKITLECSQTMGHDKMYWYQQDPGMELHLIHYSYGVNSTEKGDLSSESTVSRIRTEHFPLTLESARPSHTSQYLCASSESAGQYQPQHFGDGTRLSIL.

The V call is TRBV12-3 or TRBV12-4, the J call TRBJ1-1; D unclear. Deletions cut 3 bases from V and 0 bases from J, with 5 bases between. The CDR3 is 13 amino acids. Written as DNA, the CDR3 is TGTGCCAGCAGTTTCGATATGAACACTGAAGCTTTCTTT. Translated, it gives CASSFDMNTEAFF.

The CDR3 here is CASTSGTGPIEEQYF. The DNA for the CDR3 is TGTGCCAGCACGTCCGGGACAGGCCCGATTGAGGAGCAGTACTTC. This sequence joins TRBV2 and TRBJ2-7, with 8 bases fitting TRBD1. Trimming at V came to 7 bases and at J to 7 bases, leaving 15 bases not matched to a gene. This CDR3 has 15 residues. Germline V gene data show CDR1 as SNHLY and CDR2 as FYNNEI. The variable domain in full, completed from reference TRBV2 and TRBJ2-7, reads EPEVTQTPSHQVTQMGQEVILRCVPISNHLYFYWYRQILGQKVEFLVSFYNNEISEKSEIFDDQFSVERPDGSNFTLKIRSTKLEDSAMYFCASTSGTGPIEEQYFGPGTRLTVT.

The rearrangement links TRBV2 to TRBJ2-7, with D perhaps assigned TRBD1 or TRBD2 (5 bases each). Germline V gene data show CDR1 as SNHLY and CDR2 as FYNNEI. CDR3 size: 11 residues. The V gene lost 8 bases and the J gene lost 10 bases, with 15 bases spanning the gap. CDR3 amino acids: CASSRVGDQYF. The CDR3 DNA sequence: TGTGCCAGCTCGAGGGTGGGGGACCAGTACTTC.

Details on this clonotype: This CDR3 is missing its conserved last phenylalanine or tryptophan, likely due to a read error. The chain recombines TRBV7-9 with TRBJ1-5; D is ambiguous. CDR1 and CDR2 (germline): SEHNR, FQNEAQ (reference sequence). The CDR3 consists of 15 residues. The V end lost 5 bases, the J end lost 0 bases, and 11 bases lay between the germline ends. CDR3 residues: CASSQSRNSNQPQHC. Written as DNA, the CDR3 is TGTGCCAGCAGCCAGAGTAGGAATAGCAATCAGCCCCAGCATTGT.

This clonotype was picked up many times. This chain links TRBV4-1 with TRBJ1-1; D gene ambiguous. V was shortened by 2 bases and J by 1 base, with 11 bases between the two germline ends. This CDR3 is built from 15 residues. Looked up from germline, CDR1 is MGHRA and CDR2 is YSYEKL. The DNA for the CDR3 is TGCGCCAGCAGCCAATCCCAGGCGGGGAACACTGAAGCTTTCTTT. Amino acid sequence: CASSQSQAGNTEAFF.

Many counts were recorded for this clonotype. In DNA, the CDR3 is TGCAGCGTTGAATTAAGGGAAAACGAGCAGTACTTC. It codes for CSVELRENEQYF. This rearrangement joins TRBV29-1 to TRBJ2-7; D not certain. The germline V gene encodes CDR1 SQVTM and CDR2 ANQGSEA. Deletions cut 2 bases from V and 5 bases from J, with 10 bases between. The CDR3 totals 12 residues.

This sequence joins TRBV10-3 and TRBJ2-7; the match to TRBD1 covers 9 bases. CDR1 and CDR2 from the germline V gene are ENHRY and SYGVKD. The CDR3 has 15 residues. Trimming cost V 7 bases and J 5 bases; bases outside gene matches: 12. CDR3 loop: CAITPGPDRGHEQYF. The CDR3 coding sequence is TGTGCCATCACCCCAGGGCCGGACAGGGGCCACGAGCAGTACTTC.

This chain links TRBV20-1 with TRBJ2-3; weak D call: TRBD2 (5 bases). CDR3 length: 11 amino acids. Trimming took 2 bases from V and 11 from J, leaving 11 bases between them. Germline CDR1 and CDR2: DFQATT and SNEGSKA (reference sequence). The CDR3 DNA reads TGCAGTGCTAGACCCCCACGGGAGCAGTATTTT. Its translation is CSARPPREQYF.

The chain is built from TRBV12-3 or TRBV12-4 and TRBJ2-7; TRBD1 matches 9 bases. This CDR3 comprises 12 residues. V was pared by 6 bases and J by 9 bases, with 6 bases of the junction left unmatched. CDR3 bases: TGTGCCAGCAGGACAGGGGGATTCGGGCAGTACTTC. It specifies CASRTGGFGQYF.

This clonotype has only a few counts. The V and J genes are TRBV25-1 and TRBJ1-1, with a tentative D call TRBD1 (5 bases). V was cut by 3 bases and J by 3 bases, with 17 bases left in between. Germline V gene data show CDR1 as MGHDK and CDR2 as SYGVNS. This CDR3 is 16 amino acids long. CDR3 amino acids: CASSDGSRDGYTEAFF. DNA of the CDR3: TGTGCCAGCAGTGATGGGTCTAGGGACGGATACACTGAAGCTTTCTTT.

The chain carries TRBV25-1 and TRBJ2-7; D is uncertain. CDR1 is MGHDK, CDR2 SYGVNS, per germline. CDR3 length: 13 amino acids. Deletions cut 3 bases from V and 1 base from J, with 7 bases between. The CDR3 coding sequence is TGTGCCAGCAGTGACGGCATTTCCTACGAGCAGTACTTC. Residues: CASSDGISYEQYF.

This clonotype has ten or more counts. This CDR3 reads CASSIGLSGELFF. The CDR3 DNA reads as TGTGCCAGTAGTATAGGACTATCCGGGGAGCTGTTTTTT. J is TRBJ2-2 and V is TRBV19, with D perhaps matching TRBD2 (5 bases). V gave up 1 base and J gave up 6 bases, with 6 bases separating them. The CDR3 extends over 13 amino acids. Germline assignment: CDR1 LNHDA and CDR2 SQIVND (reference sequence).

This clonotype is judged medium-sized (0.01 to 0.1%). The genes are TRBV29-1 and TRBJ1-5; weak D call: TRBD1 (5 bases). With 6 bases removed from V and 0 bases from J, the gap between germline ends came to 12 bases. CDR3 size: 14 residues. From germline, CDR1 is SQVTM and CDR2 ANQGSEA. The CDR3 DNA reads as TGCAGCGTCACCGGGACGGGTAGCAATCAGCCCCAGCATTTT. Amino acid sequence: CSVTGTGSNQPQHF.

This clonotype has a count of ten or more. This chain uses TRBV9 with TRBJ2-1, with a tentative D call TRBD1 (6 bases). The V gene's germline CDR1 is SGDLS and CDR2 YYNGEE. V lost 0 bases and J lost 7, with 8 bases in between. CDR3 size: 13 residues. CDR3 sequence reads: CASSVGDKNEQFF. The CDR3, as DNA: TGTGCCAGCAGCGTAGGGGACAAAAATGAGCAGTTCTTC.

This clonotype was detected many times. The CDR3 sequence: CASSLEEGLSGQETQYF. The CDR3 DNA is TGTGCCAGCAGCTTGGAAGAGGGATTGTCAGGTCAAGAGACCCAGTACTTC. This chain uses TRBV5-5 with TRBJ2-5, with D tentatively TRBD2 (5 bases). Germline V gene sequence: CDR1 SGHKS, CDR2 YYEKEE (reference sequence). Trimming took off 0 bases at V and 2 bases at J, with 17 bases between the two ends. This CDR3 contains 17 residues. Complete variable domain (other parts from reference TRBV5-5 and TRBJ2-5): DAGVTQSPTHLIKTRGQQVTLRCSPISGHKSVSWYQQVLGQGPQFIFQYYEKEERGRGNFPDRFSARQFPNYSSELNVNALLLGDSALYLCASSLEEGLSGQETQYFGPGTRLLVL.

To note about this clonotype: A much larger clone lies a single base off, so this may be a read error. The chain links TRBV6-1 to TRBJ2-3, with 9 bases lining up with TRBD2. Germline-derived CDR1 and CDR2 are MNHNS and SASEGT. The CDR3 consists of 16 residues. In DNA, the CDR3 is TGTGCCAGCGGTGAATTTGGTAGCGGGAGTGCAGATACGCAGTATTTT. This codes for CASGEFGSGSADTQYF.

Comments on this clonotype: The germline gene is not matched at one end of the junction; a read error may be the cause. V is TRBV7-6 and J is TRBJ2-1; D gene unclear. The CDR3 is 13 residues long. Germline assignment: CDR1 SGHVS and CDR2 FNYEAQ. Here the CDR3 reads CASGLLSGDEQFF. DNA for the CDR3: TGTGCCAGCGGCTTACTTTCAGGAGACGAGCAGTTCTTC.

This sequence joins TRBV2 and TRBJ2-3; possibly TRBD1 for D (6 bases). Germline lookup yields CDR1 SNHLY and CDR2 FYNNEI. This CDR3 is 12 amino acids long. V was cut by 2 bases and J by 6 bases, with 6 bases left in between. CDR3 sequence reads: CASSETGDTQYF. CDR3 nucleotides: TGTGCCAGCAGTGAAACAGGGGATACGCAGTATTTT.

The rearrangement joins TRBV24-1 to TRBJ1-6, with a tentative D call TRBD1 (5 bases). CDR1 and CDR2 from the germline V gene are KGHDR and SFDVKD. V lost 2 bases and J 10 bases, leaving 20 bases between the germline ends. CDR3 size: 17 residues. The CDR3 nucleotides read TGTGCCACCAGTGATTGGTGGGCAGGGCTATGGGGATCACCCCTCCACTTT. Residues: CATSDWWAGLWGSPLHF.

V gene TRBV14 combines with J gene TRBJ1-1; D possibly corresponds to TRBD1 (5 bases). CDR3 size: 14 residues. V gave up 2 bases and J gave up 5 bases, with 12 bases separating them. CDR1 SGHDN and CDR2 FVKESK come from the germline V gene. The CDR3 spells CASSQLTEGTEAFF. For the CDR3, the DNA is TGTGCCAGCAGCCAACTCACCGAGGGGACTGAAGCTTTCTTT.